Below, 12 T cell receptor beta chains from the same sample are listed, as sequenced in a study of cytomegalovirus exposure and HLA in healthy donors. Primers: 60 Vbeta forward and 13 Jbeta reverse. The data were produced by immunoSEQ multiplex PCR, yet TCRdb's version contains in-frame clones alone and is incomplete. The sample has approximately 140,000 clones, around 85% seen once; the top ten hold 1.5% to 2%. Source material: PBMCs. The receptors were gathered from a boy aged 5-17 years in good health and CMV-seronegative.

The CDR3 DNA reads TGCGCCAGCAGCCCTGGTGGGGAGAGCGGGGCCCAGCAGTTCTTC. As protein: CASSPGGESGAQQFF. J is TRBJ2-1 and V is TRBV5-1, with 7 bases matching TRBD2. The CDR3 is 15 amino acids. V dropped 4 bases and J dropped 11; count of bases not matched to a gene: 15. CDR1 SGHRS and CDR2 YFSETQ come from the germline V gene.

The rearrangement joins TRBV5-8 to TRBJ2-2, with D possibly TRBD1 on 5 matching bases. The CDR3 runs 15 residues. Germline V gives CDR1 SGHTS, CDR2 YDEGEE. V was pared by 4 bases and J by 1 base, with 11 bases between. The CDR3 region has the DNA TGTGCCAGCAGCCAAGGACACCTGAACACCGGGGAGCTGTTTTTT. Protein: CASSQGHLNTGELFF.

The genes are TRBV30 and TRBJ2-7, with D unresolved. CDR1 and CDR2 from the germline V gene are GTSNPN and SVGIG (reference sequence). V lost 0 bases and J 6 bases, leaving 6 bases between the germline ends. The CDR3 spans 11 residues. The CDR3 region is CAWSVLSEQYF. Here the CDR3 DNA reads TGTGCCTGGAGTGTCTTGAGCGAGCAGTACTTC.

This clone was recorded once. The genes are TRBV5-1 and TRBJ2-1, with D perhaps TRBD2 (5 bases). CDR1 is SGHRS and CDR2 is YFSETQ in the germline V gene. This CDR3 is built from 17 residues. V lost 4 bases, J lost 1 base, and 18 bases lay in between. In DNA, the CDR3 is TGCGCCAGCAGCCTCGCGTCCCGTGGAGGATCCTACAATGAGCAGTTCTTC. Translating it yields CASSLASRGGSYNEQFF.

This chain uses TRBV5-6 with TRBJ2-3; the D gene is possibly TRBD1 (7 bases). The CDR3 runs 15 residues. Germline-derived CDR1 and CDR2 are SGHDT and YYEEEE. V was pared by 1 base and J by 4 bases, with 13 bases between. CDR3 sequence (DNA): TGTGCCAGCAGCTTGAGGCAGGGGGGCGCAGATACGCAGTATTTT. The encoded protein is CASSLRQGGADTQYF. The complete variable domain, with remaining parts taken from reference TRBV5-6 and TRBJ2-3, reads DAGVTQSPTHLIKTRGQQVTLRCSPKSGHDTVSWYQQALGQGPQFIFQYYEEEERQRGNFPDRFSGHQFPNYSSELNVNALLLGDSALYLCASSLRQGGADTQYFGPGTRLTVL.

The rearrangement joins TRBV7-2 to TRBJ2-2; 10 bases map to TRBD2. This CDR3 has 15 amino acids. Trimming at V came to 5 bases and at J to 7 bases, leaving 7 bases not matched to a gene. Per the germline V gene, CDR1 is SGHTA and CDR2 is FQGNSA. The CDR3 nucleotides read TGTGCCAGCAGCAGCGGGAGGGCCGGGGTCGGGGAGCTGTTTTTT. Translating it yields CASSSGRAGVGELFF.

This clone has a handful of counts. The V and J genes are TRBV4-1 and TRBJ2-1; D remains unclear. V lost 1 base and J lost 8, with 9 bases in between. Germline V gives CDR1 MGHRA, CDR2 YSYEKL. This CDR3 has 13 residues. The CDR3 DNA reads as TGCGCCAGCAGCCAAGCTATGGGCGATGAGCAGTTCTTC. The encoded protein is CASSQAMGDEQFF.

The gene calls are TRBV28 and TRBJ2-1, with D hard to call. Trimming took 3 bases from V and 5 from J, leaving 5 bases between them. The CDR3 contains 12 residues. Germline V lookup: CDR1 MDHEN, CDR2 SYDVKM. The CDR3 DNA is TGTGCCAGCAGTTTGTATGACAATGAGCAGTTCTTC. Translation: CASSLYDNEQFF.

This clone was seen only a few times. CDR3 in DNA: TGCGCCAGCAGCTTGAACCCTACAGGGGCGGGTAGCAATCAGCCCCAGCATTTT. Encoded protein: CASSLNPTGAGSNQPQHF. This chain uses TRBV5-1 with TRBJ1-5, with 7 bases fitting TRBD1. Looked up from germline, CDR1 is SGHRS and CDR2 is YFSETQ. The CDR3 consists of 18 residues. With V trimmed by 1 base and J by 0 bases, 10 bases remained unmatched.

This clone showed up just once. V gene TRBV29-1 combines with J gene TRBJ1-5; possible D gene TRBD1, 6 bases. Germline CDR1 and CDR2: SQVTM and ANQGSEA. The V end was cut by 7 bases, the J end by 6 bases, with 16 bases between. This CDR3 has 13 amino acids. Here the CDR3 DNA reads TGCAGCGCGCGATCGGGGGGGGCTCAGCCCCAGCATTTT. It specifies CSARSGGAQPQHF. Drawing the rest from reference TRBV29-1 and TRBJ1-5, the complete variable domain is SAVISQKPSRDICQRGTSLTIQCQVDSQVTMMFWYRQQPGQSLTLIATANQGSEATYESGFVIDKFPISRPNLTFSTLTVSNMSPEDSSIYLCSARSGGAQPQHFGDGTRLSIL.

The chain couples TRBV9 to TRBJ2-7; TRBD2 matches 13 bases. The germline gives CDR1 SGDLS, CDR2 YYNGEE. V trimming: 4 bases; J trimming: 4 bases; junction bases outside the gene matches: 8. The CDR3 extends over 16 amino acids. CDR3 bases: TGTGCCAGCAGCCCAAGGACTAGCGGGAGCTTGTACGAGCAGTACTTC. As protein: CASSPRTSGSLYEQYF.

This chain links TRBV25-1 with TRBJ1-3; D uncertain. V was shortened by 4 bases and J by 6 bases, with 7 bases between the two germline ends. CDR1 and CDR2 from the germline V gene are MGHDK and SYGVNS. The CDR3 is 12 residues long. The CDR3 protein is CASSVSSNTIYF. The CDR3 DNA follows: TGTGCCAGCAGTGTTTCGTCAAACACCATATATTTT.